This T cell receptor (beta chain) was found in a study of T-cell memory formation after mild COVID-19. Overall study findings and caveats: Among clones peaking at day 37 in the second wave, SARS-CoV-2 specificity remained unconfirmed.

The ends lost 0 bases at V and 2 bases at J; junction bases unmatched: 4. Germline V CDR1 and CDR2: SGHTA, FQGNSA. This CDR3 has 18 residues. A single record per CDR3 protein comes from TCRdb applying MiXCR to the 5' RACE reads. The repertoire consists of 500,000 to 600,000 distinct CDR3 sequences, with roughly 18% occurring once and the leading ten covering about 11%. This clonotype was recorded at least ten times. The target antigen is unknown. Sequenced: PBMCs or a T cell subset sorted from them (not recorded which). The TCR was taken from an adult woman who had mild COVID-19 (a few samples of this study predate the infection). Cell type and time point are not known. The V and J genes are TRBV7-2 and TRBJ2-1; 13 bases match TRBD2. The CDR3 sequence: CASSLALTSGGAYNEQFF. The CDR3 DNA sequence: TGTGCCAGCAGCTTAGCGCTAACTAGCGGGGGGGCCTACAATGAGCAGTTCTTC.